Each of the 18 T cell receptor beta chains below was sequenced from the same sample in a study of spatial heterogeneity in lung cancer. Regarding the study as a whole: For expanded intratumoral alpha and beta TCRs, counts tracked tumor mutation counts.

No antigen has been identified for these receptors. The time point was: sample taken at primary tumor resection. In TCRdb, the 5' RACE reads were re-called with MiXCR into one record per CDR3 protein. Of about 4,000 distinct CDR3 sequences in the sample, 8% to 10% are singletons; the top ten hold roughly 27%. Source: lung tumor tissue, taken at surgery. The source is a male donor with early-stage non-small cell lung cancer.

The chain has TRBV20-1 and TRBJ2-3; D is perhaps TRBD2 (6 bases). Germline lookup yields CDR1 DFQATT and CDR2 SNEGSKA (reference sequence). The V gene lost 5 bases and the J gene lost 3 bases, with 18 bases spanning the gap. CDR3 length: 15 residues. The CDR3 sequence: CSAPYRLGATDTQYF. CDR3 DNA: TGCAGTGCTCCTTACAGACTAGGGGCTACAGATACGCAGTATTTT.

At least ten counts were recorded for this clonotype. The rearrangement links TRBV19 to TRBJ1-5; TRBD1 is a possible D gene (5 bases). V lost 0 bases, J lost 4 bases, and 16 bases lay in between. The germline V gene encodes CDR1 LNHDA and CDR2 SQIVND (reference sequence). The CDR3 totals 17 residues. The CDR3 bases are TGTGCCAGTAGTATAGATCAAGGGGTTCTGGGTAATCAGCCCCAGCATTTT. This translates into CASSIDQGVLGNQPQHF.

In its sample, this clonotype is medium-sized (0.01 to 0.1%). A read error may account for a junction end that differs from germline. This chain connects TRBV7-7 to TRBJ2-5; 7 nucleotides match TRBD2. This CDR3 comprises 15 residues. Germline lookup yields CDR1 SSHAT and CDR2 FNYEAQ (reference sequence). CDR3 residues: CASSLEAGAGETQYF. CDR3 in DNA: TGTGCTAGCAGCTTAGAGGCGGGAGCAGGCGAGACCCAGTACTTC.

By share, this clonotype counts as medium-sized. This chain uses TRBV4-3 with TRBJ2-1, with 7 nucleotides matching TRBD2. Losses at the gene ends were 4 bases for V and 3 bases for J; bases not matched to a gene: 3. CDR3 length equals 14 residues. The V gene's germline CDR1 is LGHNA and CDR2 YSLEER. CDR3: CASSPGGGYNEQFF. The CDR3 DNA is TGCGCCAGCAGCCCGGGCGGGGGCTACAATGAGCAGTTCTTC.

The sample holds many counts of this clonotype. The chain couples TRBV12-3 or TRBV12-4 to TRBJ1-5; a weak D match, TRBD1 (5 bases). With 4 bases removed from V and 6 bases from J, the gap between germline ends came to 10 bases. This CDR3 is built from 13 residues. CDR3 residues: CASSSPGFQPQHF. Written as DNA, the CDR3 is TGTGCCAGCAGTTCTCCAGGGTTTCAGCCCCAGCATTTT.

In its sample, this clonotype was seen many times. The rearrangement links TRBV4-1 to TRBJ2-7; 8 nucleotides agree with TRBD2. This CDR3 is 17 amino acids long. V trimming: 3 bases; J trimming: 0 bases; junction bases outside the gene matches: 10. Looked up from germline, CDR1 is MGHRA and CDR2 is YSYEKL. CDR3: CASSQGPRGVSSYEQYF. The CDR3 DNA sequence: TGCGCCAGCAGCCAGGGGCCGCGGGGGGTAAGCTCCTACGAGCAGTACTTC.

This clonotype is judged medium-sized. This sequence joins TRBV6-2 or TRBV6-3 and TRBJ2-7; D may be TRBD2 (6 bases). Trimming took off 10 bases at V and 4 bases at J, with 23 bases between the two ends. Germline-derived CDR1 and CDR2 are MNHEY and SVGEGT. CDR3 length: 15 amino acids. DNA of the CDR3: TGTGCCAACAAGAGGTCAGCGGGTGCCGCTTACGAGCAGTACTTC. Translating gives CANKRSAGAAYEQYF.

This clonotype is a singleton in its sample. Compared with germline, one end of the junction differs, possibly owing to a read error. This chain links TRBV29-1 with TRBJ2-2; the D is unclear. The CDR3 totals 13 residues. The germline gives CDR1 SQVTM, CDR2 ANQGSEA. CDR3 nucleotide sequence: TGCAGCGCCGTACTCACGAACATCGGGGAGCTGTTTTTT. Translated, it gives CSAVLTNIGELFF.

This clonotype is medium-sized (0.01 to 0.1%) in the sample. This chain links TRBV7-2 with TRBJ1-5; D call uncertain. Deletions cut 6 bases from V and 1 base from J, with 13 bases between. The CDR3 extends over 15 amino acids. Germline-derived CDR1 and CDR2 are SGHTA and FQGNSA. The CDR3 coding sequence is TGTGCCAGCAGTTGGGGTCATCGCAGCAATCAGCCCCAGCATTTT. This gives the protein CASSWGHRSNQPQHF. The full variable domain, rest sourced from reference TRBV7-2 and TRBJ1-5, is GAGVSQSPSNKVTEKGKDVELRCDPISGHTALYWYRQSLGQGLEFLIYFQGNSAPDKSGLPSDRFSAERTGGSVSTLTIQRTQQEDSAVYLCASSWGHRSNQPQHFGDGTRLSIL.

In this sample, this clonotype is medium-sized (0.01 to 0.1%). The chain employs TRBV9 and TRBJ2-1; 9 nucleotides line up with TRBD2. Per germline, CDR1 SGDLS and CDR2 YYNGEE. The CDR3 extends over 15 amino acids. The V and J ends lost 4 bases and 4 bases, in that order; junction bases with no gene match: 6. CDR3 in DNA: TGTGCCAGCAGCCGGGCGGGAGGGATTTACAATGAGCAGTTCTTC. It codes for CASSRAGGIYNEQFF.

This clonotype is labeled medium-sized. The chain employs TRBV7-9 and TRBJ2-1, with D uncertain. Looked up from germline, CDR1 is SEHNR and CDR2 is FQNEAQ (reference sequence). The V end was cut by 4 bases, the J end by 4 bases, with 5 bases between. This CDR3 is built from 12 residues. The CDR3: CASSSMYNEQFF. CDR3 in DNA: TGTGCCAGCAGCTCTATGTACAATGAGCAGTTCTTC.

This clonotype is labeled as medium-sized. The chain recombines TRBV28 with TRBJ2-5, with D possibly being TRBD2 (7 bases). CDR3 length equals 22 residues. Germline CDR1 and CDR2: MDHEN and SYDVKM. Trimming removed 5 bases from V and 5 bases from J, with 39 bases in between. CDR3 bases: TGTGCCAGCAGTACCCCTCGGACAGTTGGGACTATCCGACTTCCCCAACGGGAGACCCAGTACTTC. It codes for CASSTPRTVGTIRLPQRETQYF.

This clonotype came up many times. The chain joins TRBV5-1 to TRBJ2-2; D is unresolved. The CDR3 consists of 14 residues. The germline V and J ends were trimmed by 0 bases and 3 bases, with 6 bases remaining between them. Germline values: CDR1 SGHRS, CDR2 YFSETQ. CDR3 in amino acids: CASSLGMDTGELFF. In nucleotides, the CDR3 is TGCGCCAGCAGCTTGGGAATGGACACCGGGGAGCTGTTTTTT. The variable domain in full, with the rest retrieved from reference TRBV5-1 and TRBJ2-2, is KAGVTQTPRYLIKTRGQQVTLSCSPISGHRSVSWYQQTPGQGLQFLFEYFSETQRNKGNFPGRFSGRQFSNSRSEMNVSTLELGDSALYLCASSLGMDTGELFFGEGSRLTVL.

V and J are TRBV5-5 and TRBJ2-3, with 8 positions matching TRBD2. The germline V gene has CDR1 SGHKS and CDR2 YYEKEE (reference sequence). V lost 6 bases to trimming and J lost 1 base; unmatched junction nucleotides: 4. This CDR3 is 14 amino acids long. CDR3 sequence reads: CASNWRGGTDTQYF. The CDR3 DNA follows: TGTGCCAGCAATTGGCGGGGGGGCACAGATACGCAGTATTTT.

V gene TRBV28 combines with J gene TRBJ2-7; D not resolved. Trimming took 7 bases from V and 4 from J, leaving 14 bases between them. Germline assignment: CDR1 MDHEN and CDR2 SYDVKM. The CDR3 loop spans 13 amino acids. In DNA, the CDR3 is TGTGCCAGCACCGAGAGGATGTCTTACGAGCAGTACTTC. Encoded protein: CASTERMSYEQYF.

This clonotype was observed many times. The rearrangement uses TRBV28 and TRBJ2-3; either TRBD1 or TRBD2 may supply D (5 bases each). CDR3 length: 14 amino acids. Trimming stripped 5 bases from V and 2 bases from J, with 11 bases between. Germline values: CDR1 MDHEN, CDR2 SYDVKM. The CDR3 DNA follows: TGTGCCAGCAGTCCCCGGGGCCCCACAGATACGCAGTATTTT. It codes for CASSPRGPTDTQYF. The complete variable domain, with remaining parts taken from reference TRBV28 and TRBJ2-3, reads DVKVTQSSRYLVKRTGEKVFLECVQDMDHENMFWYRQDPGLGLRLIYFSYDVKMKEKGDIPEGYSVSREKKERFSLILESASTNQTSMYLCASSPRGPTDTQYFGPGTRLTVL.

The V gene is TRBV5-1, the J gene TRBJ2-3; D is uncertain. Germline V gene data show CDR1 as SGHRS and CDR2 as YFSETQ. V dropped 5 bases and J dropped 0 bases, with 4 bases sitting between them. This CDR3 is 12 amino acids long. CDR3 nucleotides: TGCGCCAGCAGGGCAAGCACAGATACGCAGTATTTT. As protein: CASRASTDTQYF.

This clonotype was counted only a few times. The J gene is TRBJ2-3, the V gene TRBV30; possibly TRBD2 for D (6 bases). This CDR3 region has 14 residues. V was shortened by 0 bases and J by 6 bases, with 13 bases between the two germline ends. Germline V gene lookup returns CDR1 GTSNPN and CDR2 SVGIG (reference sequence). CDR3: CAWSVPGSGDTQYF. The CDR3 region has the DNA TGTGCCTGGAGTGTACCCGGGAGTGGCGATACGCAGTATTTT. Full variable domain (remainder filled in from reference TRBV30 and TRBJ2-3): SQTIHQWPATLVQPVGSPLSLECTVEGTSNPNLYWYRQAAGRGLQLLFYSVGIGQISSEVPQNLSASRPQDRQFILSSKKLLLSDSGFYLCAWSVPGSGDTQYFGPGTRLTVL.